This entry features one TCR beta chain sequence. Its antigen is undetermined. The data were obtained in a study of T cells expressing NK-cell markers. The overall study: The TCR beta repertoires originated in sorted CD3+CD56+NKG2C+, CD3+CD56+NKG2C- and CD3+CD56-NKG2C+ T cells. General observations from the study: In a handful of donors, dominant NKG2C+ clonotypes were roughly 1.0-8% of CD8+ T cells. For four donors, these clonotypes were likewise the leading ones in the CD3+CD56-NKG2C+ fraction.

CDR1 SGHTA and CDR2 FQGNSA come from the germline V gene. This CDR3 is built from 14 residues. TCRdb re-called the 5' RACE reads and shows each CDR3 protein once, DNA omitted. In total, the table holds 90,000 to 130,000 distinct CDR3 sequences. The receptor's source is a woman aged 18 to 75 in good health. The rearrangement links TRBV7-2 to TRBJ2-7; TCRdb's D gene call, TRBD2, goes unchecked for lack of DNA. The sample comprised blood T cells: a sorted CD56 or NKG2C T cell subset, CD4+ or CD8+ T cells, or bulk PBMC T cells (not recorded which). The CDR3 is CASSSGLAPSEQYF.